Shown below are 28 T cell receptor beta chains from a single sample sequenced in a study of shared clonotypes between healthy human individuals. Assay: immunoSEQ multiplex PCR; the TCRdb copy retains only in-frame clones and omits some. The table shows hundreds of thousands of clones, with less than 98% occurring only once. The material sequenced was naive CD4+ T cells sorted from blood. Sample subset: CD45RA+ positively selected. The receptors originated from a woman in her thirties in good health.

The CDR3 protein is CASSPPDREAFF. The CDR3, as DNA: TGCGCCAGCAGCCCTCCCGACAGAGAAGCTTTCTTT. The chain combines TRBV5-1 with TRBJ1-1, with D perhaps TRBD1 (5 bases). CDR3 length: 12 amino acids. Trimming shortened V by 4 bases and J by 8 bases, and 12 bases separated the two germline ends. Germline V gives CDR1 SGHRS, CDR2 YFSETQ.

This chain uses TRBV6-6 with TRBJ1-6; D is undetermined. This CDR3 is built from 14 residues. Deletions cut 9 bases from V and 0 bases from J, with 9 bases between. The germline V gene encodes CDR1 MNHNY and CDR2 SVGAGI (reference sequence). DNA of the CDR3: TGTGCCAGTTTTGATAGCTCCTATAATTCACCCCTCCACTTT. It is translated as CASFDSSYNSPLHF.

This chain links TRBV6-5 with TRBJ1-1, with 9 positions matching TRBD1. J lost 3 bases, V lost 6 bases, and 5 bases had no gene match. This CDR3 spans 14 amino acids. Germline assignment: CDR1 MNHEY and CDR2 SVGAGI. The CDR3 here is CASRGDRADTEAFF. Here the CDR3 DNA reads TGTGCCAGCAGGGGGGACAGGGCTGACACTGAAGCTTTCTTT.

The V call is TRBV2, the J call TRBJ2-7; TRBD1 is a possible D gene (5 bases). CDR1 SNHLY and CDR2 FYNNEI come from the germline V gene. V was cut by 6 bases and J by 1 base, with 10 bases left in between. This CDR3 has 13 amino acids. CDR3 residues: CASRAQGSYEQYF. The CDR3 DNA follows: TGTGCCAGCAGGGCTCAGGGATCCTACGAGCAGTACTTC.

The chain recombines TRBV5-3 with TRBJ2-5, with D hard to call. TRBV5-3 is recorded as an ORF, its role being uncertain. Deletions cut 3 bases from V and 1 base from J, with 16 bases between. The CDR3 covers 16 residues. CDR3 protein: CARSSRNEASQETQYF. The CDR3 nucleotides read TGTGCCAGAAGCTCACGGAACGAAGCTTCCCAAGAGACCCAGTACTTC.

As for this clone: This specimen includes other DNA sequences encoding the same CDR3. This chain uses TRBV7-3 with TRBJ2-6; D gene unclear. The ends were cut back, 0 bases at V and 0 bases at J, with 3 bases in the middle. This CDR3 is 15 amino acids long. Looked up from germline, CDR1 is SGHTA and CDR2 is FQGTGA. The chain's CDR3 is CASSLTGSGANVLTF. The DNA of the CDR3 is TGTGCCAGCAGCTTAACAGGCTCTGGGGCCAACGTCCTGACTTTC.

V and J are TRBV10-2 and TRBJ2-7; D is uncertain. Trimming stripped 0 bases from V and 7 bases from J, with 16 bases between. Germline CDR1 WSHSY, CDR2 SAAADI. The CDR3 has 15 amino acids. The CDR3 bases are TGCGCCAGCAGTGAGTCGAGCACAGCCGCTGGTGAGCAGTACTTC. Protein sequence: CASSESSTAAGEQYF.

This clone has a single count. Distinct nucleotide sequences in the sample also encode this CDR3. The J gene is TRBJ2-3, the V gene TRBV5-1; D ambiguous. Germline CDR1 and CDR2: SGHRS and YFSETQ. V dropped 4 bases and J dropped 4 bases, with 7 bases sitting between them. The CDR3 consists of 12 residues. The CDR3 DNA follows: TGCGCCAGCAGCCTCCAATCAGATACGCAGTATTTT. Translation gives CASSLQSDTQYF. Variable domain in full (rest from reference TRBV5-1 and TRBJ2-3): KAGVTQTPRYLIKTRGQQVTLSCSPISGHRSVSWYQQTPGQGLQFLFEYFSETQRNKGNFPGRFSGRQFSNSRSEMNVSTLELGDSALYLCASSLQSDTQYFGPGTRLTVL.

This rearrangement joins TRBV21-1 to TRBJ2-2; TRBD1 is the table's D call, not checked against the DNA. TRBV21-1 counts as a pseudogene. The CDR3 consists of 16 residues. The CDR3 coding sequence is TGTGCCAGCAGCAAGGATAAGGCAGGTAGCACCGGGGAGCTGTTTTTT. Translating gives CASSKDKAGSTGELFF.

V usage is TRBV18 and J usage is TRBJ2-7; the D is unclear. CDR3 length: 14 residues. In germline, CDR1 is KGHSH, CDR2 LQKENI. V lost 0 bases to trimming and J lost 0 bases, with 6 bases between them. The CDR3 nucleotides read TGTGCCAGCTCACCACCCTCGGCCTCCTACGAGCAGTACTTC. This sequence encodes CASSPPSASYEQYF. The complete variable domain, with remaining parts taken from reference TRBV18 and TRBJ2-7, reads NAGVMQNPRHLVRRRGQEARLRCSPMKGHSHVYWYRQLPEEGLKFMVYLQKENIIDESGMPKERFSAEFPKEGPSILRIQQVVRGDSAAYFCASSPPSASYEQYFGPGTRLTVT.

The CDR3 DNA is TGTGCCAGCAGTGATACGCGACATCCTAACTATGGCTACACCTTC. This translates into CASSDTRHPNYGYTF. The chain uses TRBV6-1 and TRBJ1-2; D call uncertain. The ends were cut back, 3 bases at V and 0 bases at J, with 11 bases in the middle. The CDR3 loop spans 15 amino acids. Germline V gene lookup returns CDR1 MNHNS and CDR2 SASEGT.

The chain joins TRBV5-5 to TRBJ1-1, with TRBD1 as a possible D gene (5 bases). This CDR3 has 15 amino acids. The germline CDR1 and CDR2 sequences are SGHKS and YYEKEE (reference sequence). Deletions cut 4 bases from V and 0 bases from J, with 13 bases between. CDR3 amino acids: CASSPPGVMNTEAFF. The CDR3 nucleotides read TGTGCCAGCAGCCCTCCGGGGGTCATGAACACTGAAGCTTTCTTT.

This sequence joins TRBV5-5 and TRBJ2-7, with 8 bases fitting TRBD2. With V trimmed by 0 bases and J by 3 bases, 5 bases remained unmatched. This CDR3 is built from 15 residues. Looked up from germline, CDR1 is SGHKS and CDR2 is YYEKEE (reference sequence). The DNA of the CDR3 is TGTGCCAGCAGCTTGGGACTAGCGCCTTACTACGAGCAGTACTTC. Translation: CASSLGLAPYYEQYF. The whole variable domain, remainder taken from reference TRBV5-5 and TRBJ2-7, is DAGVTQSPTHLIKTRGQQVTLRCSPISGHKSVSWYQQVLGQGPQFIFQYYEKEERGRGNFPDRFSARQFPNYSSELNVNALLLGDSALYLCASSLGLAPYYEQYFGPGTRLTVT.

In DNA form, the CDR3 reads TGTGCCAGCAGCCAAGGAGGTTTGAAAGCCAAAAACATTCAGTACTTC. This translates into CASSQGGLKAKNIQYF. The rearrangement uses TRBV14 and TRBJ2-4; D uncertain. Trimming stripped 1 base from V and 0 bases from J, with 10 bases between. Germline assignment: CDR1 SGHDN and CDR2 FVKESK. This CDR3 comprises 16 residues.

V is TRBV4-1 and J is TRBJ2-1; tentative D call: TRBD2 (6 bases). The V end lost 0 bases, the J end lost 7 bases, and 16 bases lay between the germline ends. Germline assignment: CDR1 MGHRA and CDR2 YSYEKL. This CDR3 contains 16 residues. The CDR3 bases are TGCGCCAGCAGCCAAGATGGTACTAGCTCTGTAAATGAGCAGTTCTTC. Protein: CASSQDGTSSVNEQFF.

This clone was counted once. The chain employs TRBV19 and TRBJ2-1; 8 bases map to TRBD1. Germline V gene data show CDR1 as LNHDA and CDR2 as SQIVND (reference sequence). The CDR3 runs 17 residues. The trim removed 5 bases at V and 4 bases at J, leaving 13 bases unmatched. In DNA form, the CDR3 reads TGTGCCAGTAGTCGCCTAAAAGGACAGGGTAAATACAATGAGCAGTTCTTC. This gives the protein CASSRLKGQGKYNEQFF.

V and J are TRBV6-1 and TRBJ2-1; D unresolved. Trimming left V 2 bases short and J 7 bases short, with 9 bases between. The CDR3 contains 13 residues. From germline, CDR1 is MNHNS and CDR2 SASEGT. The CDR3 protein is CASSENLRNEQFF. In DNA form, the CDR3 reads TGTGCCAGCAGTGAAAATCTTCGGAATGAGCAGTTCTTC.

This chain connects TRBV5-1 to TRBJ2-7; the D gene could be TRBD1 or TRBD2 (5 bases each). Trimming stripped 3 bases from V and 3 bases from J, with 13 bases between. Germline loops: CDR1 SGHRS, CDR2 YFSETQ. CDR3 length: 14 amino acids. The CDR3 region is CASSSGTPNYEQYF. As DNA, the CDR3 is TGCGCCAGCAGCTCCGGGACGCCGAACTACGAGCAGTACTTC.

The gene calls are TRBV6-5 and TRBJ1-6; D possibly corresponds to TRBD1 (5 bases). Trimming took 0 bases from V and 7 from J, leaving 10 bases between them. The CDR3 has 15 residues. CDR1 and CDR2 from the germline V gene are MNHEY and SVGAGI. The CDR3 loop is CASSYSGTGNSPLHF. The CDR3 coding sequence is TGTGCCAGCAGTTACTCCGGGACGGGGAATTCACCCCTCCACTTT.

This clone turned up a few times. The chain is built from TRBV6-1 and TRBJ2-2, with a possible D match to TRBD2 (5 bases). V lost 6 bases and J 1 base, leaving 12 bases between the germline ends. The CDR3 has 15 residues. Germline loops: CDR1 MNHNS, CDR2 SASEGT. Here the CDR3 reads CASSAIGLNTGELFF. CDR3 in DNA: TGTGCCAGCAGCGCAATCGGACTGAACACCGGGGAGCTGTTTTTT.

The chain combines TRBV28 with TRBJ2-7; 9 nucleotides agree with TRBD1. Germline V gives CDR1 MDHEN, CDR2 SYDVKM. CDR3 size: 15 residues. The J segment lost 3 bases and the V segment lost 6 bases, leaving 9 bases of the junction unmatched. CDR3 amino acids: CASRTGTGKIYEQYF. The CDR3 coding sequence is TGTGCCAGCAGGACCGGGACAGGGAAAATCTACGAGCAGTACTTC.

This chain links TRBV11-1 with TRBJ2-3; D call uncertain. CDR1 and CDR2 (germline): SGHAT, FQDESV (reference sequence). This CDR3 is built from 16 residues. V lost 0 bases to trimming and J lost 4 bases, with 14 bases between them. The CDR3 bases are TGTGCCAGCAGCTTAGCGGTTGCAGGTGTAGCAGATACGCAGTATTTT. Amino acid sequence: CASSLAVAGVADTQYF.

This chain uses TRBV2 with TRBJ1-4, with a tentative D call TRBD1 (5 bases). Germline V gives CDR1 SNHLY, CDR2 FYNNEI. This CDR3 is built from 15 residues. V gave up 6 bases and J gave up 7 bases, with 18 bases separating them. CDR3 DNA: TGTGCCAGCAGATCTACGGGGGGGAGAGGTGAAAAACTGTTTTTT. Encoded protein: CASRSTGGRGEKLFF.

The chain joins TRBV28 to TRBJ2-7; no reliable D call. Germline lookup yields CDR1 MDHEN and CDR2 SYDVKM. V was trimmed by 6 bases and J by 1 base, leaving 13 bases between them. This CDR3 has 14 residues. Here the CDR3 reads CASSQSMGSYEQYF. Here the CDR3 DNA reads TGTGCCAGCAGCCAAAGCATGGGTTCCTACGAGCAGTACTTC.

This chain links TRBV1 with TRBJ2-7; the tabulated D call, TRBD2, remains unverified against the DNA. TRBV1 is described as a pseudogene. The CDR3 contains 15 residues. CDR3 protein: CTSSPASGSGDEQYF. CDR3 coding DNA: TGCACCAGCAGCCCGGCTAGCGGGAGCGGGGACGAGCAGTACTTC.

The chain carries TRBV6-5 and TRBJ2-7, with 11 nucleotides matching TRBD1. In germline, CDR1 is MNHEY, CDR2 SVGAGI. Trimming at V came to 9 bases and at J to 6 bases, leaving 13 bases not matched to a gene. The CDR3 is 15 amino acids. Written as DNA, the CDR3 is TGTGCCAGTTGCCTTCACGGGACAGGGGGTGCCGAGCAGTACTTC. Protein: CASCLHGTGGAEQYF.

The chain uses TRBV4-1 and TRBJ1-1; 7 bases line up with TRBD1. The CDR3 has 15 amino acids. CDR1 is MGHRA and CDR2 is YSYEKL in the germline V gene. The trim removed 3 bases at V and 2 bases at J, leaving 6 bases unmatched. The CDR3 nucleotides are TGCGCCAGCAGCCACGACAGGGCGGGCAACACTGAAGCTTTCTTT. The encoded protein is CASSHDRAGNTEAFF.

The CDR3 sequence is CAISAGLLSVADTQYF. As DNA, the CDR3 is TGTGCCATCAGTGCGGGACTTCTTTCCGTAGCAGATACGCAGTATTTT. The V and J genes are TRBV10-3 and TRBJ2-3, with D possibly TRBD2 on 6 matching bases. Trimming shortened V by 4 bases and J by 4 bases, and 18 bases separated the two germline ends. The CDR3 extends over 16 amino acids. Germline V gene lookup returns CDR1 ENHRY and CDR2 SYGVKD.